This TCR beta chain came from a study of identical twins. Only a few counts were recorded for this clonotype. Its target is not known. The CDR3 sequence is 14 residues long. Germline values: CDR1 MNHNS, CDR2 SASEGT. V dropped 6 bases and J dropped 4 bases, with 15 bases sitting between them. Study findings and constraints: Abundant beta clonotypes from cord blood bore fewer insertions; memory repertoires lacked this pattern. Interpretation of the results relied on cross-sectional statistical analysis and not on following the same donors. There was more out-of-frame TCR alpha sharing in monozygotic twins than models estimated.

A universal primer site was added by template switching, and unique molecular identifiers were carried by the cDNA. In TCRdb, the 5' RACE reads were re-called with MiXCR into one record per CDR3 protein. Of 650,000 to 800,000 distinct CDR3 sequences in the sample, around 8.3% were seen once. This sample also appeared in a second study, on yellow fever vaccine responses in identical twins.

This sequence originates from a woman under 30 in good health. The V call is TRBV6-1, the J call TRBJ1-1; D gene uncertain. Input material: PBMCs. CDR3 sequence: CASRTTPSATEAFF. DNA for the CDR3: TGTGCCAGCAGGACAACCCCTTCGGCCACTGAAGCTTTCTTT.